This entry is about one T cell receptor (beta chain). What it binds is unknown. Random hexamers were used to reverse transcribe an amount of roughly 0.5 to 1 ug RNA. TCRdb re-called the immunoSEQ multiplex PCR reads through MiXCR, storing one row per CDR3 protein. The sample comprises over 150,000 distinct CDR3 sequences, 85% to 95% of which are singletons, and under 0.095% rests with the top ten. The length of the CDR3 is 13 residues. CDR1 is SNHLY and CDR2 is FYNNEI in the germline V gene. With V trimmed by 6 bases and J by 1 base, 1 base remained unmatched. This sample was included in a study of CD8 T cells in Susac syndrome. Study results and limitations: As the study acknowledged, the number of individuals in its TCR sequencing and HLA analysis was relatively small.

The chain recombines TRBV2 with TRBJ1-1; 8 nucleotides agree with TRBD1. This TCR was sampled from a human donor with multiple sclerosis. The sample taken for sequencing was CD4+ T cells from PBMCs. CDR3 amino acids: CASRTGENTEAFF. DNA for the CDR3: TGTGCCAGCAGGACAGGGGAGAACACTGAAGCTTTCTTT.